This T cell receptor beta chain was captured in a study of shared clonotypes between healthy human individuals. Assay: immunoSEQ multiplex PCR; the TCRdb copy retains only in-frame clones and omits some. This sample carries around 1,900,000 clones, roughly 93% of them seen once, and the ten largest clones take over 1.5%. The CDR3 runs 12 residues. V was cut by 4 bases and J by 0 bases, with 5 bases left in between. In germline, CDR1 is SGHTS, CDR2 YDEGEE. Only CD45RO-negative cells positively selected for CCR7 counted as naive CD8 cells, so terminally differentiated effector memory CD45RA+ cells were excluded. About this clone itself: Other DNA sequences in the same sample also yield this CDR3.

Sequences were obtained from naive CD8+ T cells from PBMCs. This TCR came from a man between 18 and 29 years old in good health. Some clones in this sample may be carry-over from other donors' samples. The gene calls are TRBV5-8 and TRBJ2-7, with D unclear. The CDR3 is CASSPSSYEQYF. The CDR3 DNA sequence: TGTGCCAGCAGCCCGAGCTCCTACGAGCAGTACTTC.